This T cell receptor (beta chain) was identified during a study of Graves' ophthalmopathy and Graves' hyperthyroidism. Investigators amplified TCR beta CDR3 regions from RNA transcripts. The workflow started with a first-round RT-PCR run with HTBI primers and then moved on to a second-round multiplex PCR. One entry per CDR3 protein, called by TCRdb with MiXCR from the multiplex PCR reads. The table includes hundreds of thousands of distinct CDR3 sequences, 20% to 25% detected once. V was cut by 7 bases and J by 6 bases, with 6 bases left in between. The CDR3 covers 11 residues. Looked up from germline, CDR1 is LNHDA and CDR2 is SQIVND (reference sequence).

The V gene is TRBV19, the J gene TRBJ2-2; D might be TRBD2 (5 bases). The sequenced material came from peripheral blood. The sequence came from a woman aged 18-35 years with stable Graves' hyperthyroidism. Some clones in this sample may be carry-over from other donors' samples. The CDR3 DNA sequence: TGTGCCAGTATAGCGTCCGGGGAGCTGTTTTTT. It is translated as CASIASGELFF.